This passage covers 26 T cell receptor beta chains from one sample sequenced in a study of T cells in Graves' hyperthyroidism and ophthalmopathy. Amplification of TCR beta CDR3 regions was performed using RNA transcripts as template. Primed by the HTBI set, a first-round RT-PCR was run on the TCR CDR3. TCRdb ran MiXCR on the multiplex PCR reads and lists one entry per CDR3 protein. The sample carries about 500,000 distinct CDR3 sequences, 14% recorded once. Source material: blood. These receptors originate from a young woman with Graves' hyperthyroidism.

As regards this clonotype: This sequence may be a read error, since a much larger clone differs from it by one base. The chain joins TRBV6-1 to TRBJ1-4; D uncertain. The germline gives CDR1 MNHNS, CDR2 SASEGT. This CDR3 is built from 14 residues. CDR3 DNA: TGTGTCAGCAGACTACCGGGCTCGCGTGAAAAACTGTTTTTT. Encoded protein: CVSRLPGSREKLFF.

The chain uses TRBV6-2 or TRBV6-3 and TRBJ2-5, with 11 nucleotides matching TRBD2. The germline CDR1 and CDR2 sequences are MNHEY and SVGEGT. The trim removed 5 bases at V and 5 bases at J, leaving 10 bases unmatched. The CDR3 runs 16 residues. This CDR3 is CASSAIAGGPRETQYF. The CDR3 region has the DNA TGTGCCAGCAGTGCCATAGCGGGAGGGCCGAGGGAGACCCAGTACTTC.

This clonotype was picked up one time. This could be a read error, since a much larger clone is one nucleotide away. The J gene is TRBJ1-6, the V gene TRBV7-9, with 7 bases matching TRBD1. The germline gives CDR1 SEHNR, CDR2 FQNEAQ (reference sequence). V trimming: 5 bases; J trimming: 6 bases; junction bases outside the gene matches: 7. CDR3 length: 15 residues. The CDR3 DNA reads TGTGCCAGCAGCCCGGGACAGTCAAGTAATTCACCCCTCCACTTT. Its protein product is CASSPGQSSNSPLHF.

This clonotype was recorded many times. The J gene is TRBJ1-1, the V gene TRBV12-3 or TRBV12-4; 8 bases align to TRBD1. The junction had 6 bases not matched to a gene; V was cut back by 8 bases and J by 1 base. This CDR3 spans 14 amino acids. The CDR3 nucleotides read TGTGCCAGCGGTCTACAGGGGGGGAACACTGAAGCTTTCTTT. Translation gives CASGLQGGNTEAFF.

This clonotype appeared many times. The chain employs TRBV12-3 or TRBV12-4 and TRBJ2-7, with D perhaps matching TRBD2 (5 bases). The CDR3 is made up of 15 amino acids. V lost 5 bases and J lost 3, with 17 bases in between. The CDR3 loop reads CASSLSLDWHYEQYF. DNA for the CDR3: TGTGCCAGCAGTCTCTCTTTGGACTGGCACTACGAGCAGTACTTC.

This clonotype was recorded many times. The CDR3: CSVPLFPDTQYF. DNA for the CDR3: TGCAGCGTACCCCTCTTTCCAGATACGCAGTATTTT. The chain recombines TRBV29-1 with TRBJ2-3; D gene unclear. V was clipped by 6 bases and J by 4 bases, with 11 bases between them. Looked up from germline, CDR1 is SQVTM and CDR2 is ANQGSEA. The CDR3 loop spans 12 amino acids.

A word on this clonotype: A read error is possible here, since a much larger clone lies one base away. The rearrangement uses TRBV7-3 and TRBJ2-5; TRBD1 matches 8 bases. CDR1 SGHTA and CDR2 FQGTGA come from the germline V gene. This CDR3 region has 16 residues. CDR3 nucleotide sequence: TGTGCCAGCACAAGCCTGACAGGGGTCTCGGTAGAGACCCAGCACTTC. Protein: CASTSLTGVSVETQHF.

This clonotype was seen only a few times. The chain uses TRBV12-3 or TRBV12-4 and TRBJ1-5, with D uncertain. V dropped 5 bases and J dropped 0 bases, with 11 bases sitting between them. The CDR3 covers 15 residues. The CDR3 bases are TGTGCCAGCAGTGACCGGGATTATAGCAATCAGCCCCAGCATTTT. Amino acids: CASSDRDYSNQPQHF.

This clonotype was seen at least ten times. The CDR3 spells CASSAFSRDTQYF. The CDR3 DNA is TGTGCCAGCAGTGCGTTCTCTCGGGATACGCAGTATTTT. V is TRBV6-1 and J is TRBJ2-3; D is unresolved. V shed 4 bases and J shed 6 bases, with 11 bases lying between them. The CDR3 totals 13 residues. CDR1 is MNHNS and CDR2 is SASEGT in the germline V gene.

The CDR3 is CASSERLAGASNEQFF. CDR3 DNA sequence: TGTGCCAGCAGTGAAAGACTAGCGGGAGCGAGTAATGAGCAGTTCTTC. V is TRBV2 and J is TRBJ2-1, with 12 positions matching TRBD2. CDR1 and CDR2 from the germline V gene are SNHLY and FYNNEI. With V trimmed by 2 bases and J by 7 bases, 6 bases remained unmatched. The CDR3 has 16 residues.

This clonotype was recorded at least ten times. This sequence joins TRBV3-1 and TRBJ1-5; D is unresolved. The V end lost 4 bases, the J end lost 0 bases, and 13 bases lay between the germline ends. Germline CDR1 is LGHDT and CDR2 is YNNKEL (reference sequence). The CDR3 runs 16 residues. CDR3 amino acids: CASSLGGKISNQPQHF. CDR3 bases: TGTGCCAGCAGCCTTGGAGGAAAGATTAGCAATCAGCCCCAGCATTTT.

Ten or more counts support this clonotype. The V gene is TRBV2, the J gene TRBJ1-2; D call uncertain. The CDR3 is 16 amino acids. The V gene lost 0 bases and the J gene lost 4 bases, with 15 bases spanning the gap. Germline-derived CDR1 and CDR2 are SNHLY and FYNNEI. Here the CDR3 reads CASSEAWTGKLYGYTF. CDR3 bases: TGTGCCAGCAGTGAAGCGTGGACGGGAAAGCTCTATGGCTACACCTTC.

A note on this clonotype: A clone one base away is much larger, so this may be a read error. This chain links TRBV19 with TRBJ1-1; D is uncertain. The germline V gene encodes CDR1 LNHDA and CDR2 SQIVND (reference sequence). With 7 bases removed from V and 4 bases from J, the gap between germline ends came to 13 bases. The CDR3 length is 13 residues. This CDR3 reads CASTPSITTEAFF. The CDR3 DNA is TGTGCCAGTACCCCCTCTATTACCACTGAAGCTTTCTTT.

The rearrangement joins TRBV9 to TRBJ2-1; D gene unclear. V lost 4 bases and J lost 9, with 8 bases in between. Per the germline V gene, CDR1 is SGDLS and CDR2 is YYNGEE. This CDR3 comprises 11 residues. CDR3 sequence: CASSSQGEQFF. The CDR3 DNA is TGTGCCAGCAGCAGTCAAGGTGAGCAGTTCTTC.

This clonotype was counted many times. This sequence joins TRBV27 and TRBJ2-3; perhaps TRBD2 as D (5 bases). Trimming took 4 bases from V and 0 from J, leaving 11 bases between them. There are 15 residues in the CDR3. Per the germline V gene, CDR1 is MNHEY and CDR2 is SMNVEV (reference sequence). Here the CDR3 reads CASSSTGVSTDTQYF. Here the CDR3 DNA reads TGTGCCAGCAGTTCGACCGGGGTCAGCACAGATACGCAGTATTTT.

V usage is TRBV7-9 and J usage is TRBJ1-3; 9 positions match TRBD1. CDR3 length equals 16 residues. V trimming: 5 bases; J trimming: 4 bases; junction bases outside the gene matches: 9. Germline CDR1 SEHNR, CDR2 FQNEAQ (reference sequence). The CDR3 DNA is TGTGCCAGCAGCCTCTTATACAGGGGGCCGGGAAACACCATATATTTT. It translates to CASSLLYRGPGNTIYF.

The chain employs TRBV6-5 and TRBJ2-5, with 7 bases fitting TRBD2. V lost 2 bases, J lost 14 bases, and 11 bases stayed unmatched. This CDR3 is 13 amino acids long. Germline V gives CDR1 MNHEY, CDR2 SVGAGI. The CDR3 protein is CASSYDARRGEYF. CDR3 in DNA: TGTGCCAGCAGTTACGATGCCCGACGGGGGGAATACTTC.

V and J are TRBV14 and TRBJ2-3; D call uncertain. Trimming left V 0 bases short and J 4 bases short, with 8 bases between. Germline CDR1 is SGHDN and CDR2 is FVKESK. There are 14 residues in the CDR3. DNA of the CDR3: TGTGCCAGCAGCCAAGAGTTAGCCCCAGATACGCAGTATTTT. This translates into CASSQELAPDTQYF.

V usage is TRBV5-1 and J usage is TRBJ2-7; possibly TRBD1 or TRBD2 for D (5 bases each). CDR1 is SGHRS, CDR2 YFSETQ, per germline. Between the trimmed V and J ends, which lost 3 bases and 0 bases, there was a span of 22 bases. The CDR3 is made up of 18 amino acids. CDR3 in amino acids: CASSSITTGTSSSYEQYF. CDR3 nucleotides: TGCGCCAGCAGCTCTATTACGACCGGGACCTCCAGCTCCTACGAGCAGTACTTC.

This clonotype has a count of ten or more. V and J are TRBV6-2 or TRBV6-3 and TRBJ2-1; D perhaps matches TRBD2 (6 bases). This CDR3 is built from 13 residues. V gave up 6 bases and J gave up 8 bases, with 14 bases separating them. Germline values: CDR1 MNHEY, CDR2 SVGEGT. The CDR3 spells CASSPFSSDEQFF. CDR3 nucleotides: TGTGCCAGCAGCCCTTTTTCTAGCGATGAGCAGTTCTTC.

This clonotype was detected ten times or more. The rearrangement joins TRBV7-9 to TRBJ1-1; D is perhaps TRBD1 (5 bases). From germline, CDR1 is SEHNR and CDR2 FQNEAQ (reference sequence). V shed 4 bases and J shed 6 bases, with 9 bases lying between them. CDR3 length: 12 residues. The DNA of the CDR3 is TGTGCCAGCAGCTCAGGGAAGGCTGAAGCTTTCTTT. Translation gives CASSSGKAEAFF.

V usage is TRBV6-1 and J usage is TRBJ1-1, with D perhaps matching TRBD1 (5 bases). Trimming took off 7 bases at V and 3 bases at J, with 12 bases between the two ends. Germline V gene lookup returns CDR1 MNHNS and CDR2 SASEGT. This CDR3 is 13 amino acids long. In nucleotides, the CDR3 is TGTGCCAGCAAAAGTTTAGGGGACACTGAAGCTTTCTTT. Encoded protein: CASKSLGDTEAFF.

This chain connects TRBV6-5 to TRBJ1-2; D is unresolved. V was trimmed by 4 bases and J by 4 bases, leaving 10 bases between them. The CDR3 length is 13 residues. Germline values: CDR1 MNHEY, CDR2 SVGAGI. CDR3 coding DNA: TGTGCCAGCAGTTCCAGTCGTGCCTATGGCTACACCTTC. This encodes CASSSSRAYGYTF.

The chain recombines TRBV29-1 with TRBJ2-2; D is unclear. This CDR3 spans 15 amino acids. From germline, CDR1 is SQVTM and CDR2 ANQGSEA. V dropped 4 bases and J dropped 4 bases, with 16 bases sitting between them. The CDR3 sequence is CSVVGTPRATGELFF. CDR3 DNA: TGCAGCGTTGTTGGAACCCCTAGGGCCACCGGGGAGCTGTTTTTT.

This clonotype appeared a few times. CDR3 amino acids: CASSPEGIEQFF. Here the CDR3 DNA reads TGTGCCAGCAGCCCGGAGGGGATTGAGCAGTTCTTC. This chain joins TRBV11-3 and TRBJ2-1; D is possibly TRBD2 (6 bases). Per the germline V gene, CDR1 is SGHNT and CDR2 is YENEEA. Between the trimmed V and J ends, which lost 5 bases and 9 bases, there was a span of 11 bases. This CDR3 has 12 residues.

This clonotype was seen only a few times. The J gene is TRBJ1-5, the V gene TRBV9; D gene uncertain. V was clipped by 2 bases and J by 7 bases, with 16 bases between them. Looked up from germline, CDR1 is SGDLS and CDR2 is YYNGEE. The CDR3 length is 15 residues. The CDR3 coding sequence is TGTGCCAGCAGCGTTGAGGGTATGGCAGGACAGCCCCAGCATTTT. It yields the protein CASSVEGMAGQPQHF. The full variable domain, completed using reference TRBV9 and TRBJ1-5, is DSGVTQTPKHLITATGQRVTLRCSPRSGDLSVYWYQQSLDQGLQFLIQYYNGEERAKGNILERFSAQQFPDLHSELNLSSLELGDSALYFCASSVEGMAGQPQHFGDGTRLSIL.